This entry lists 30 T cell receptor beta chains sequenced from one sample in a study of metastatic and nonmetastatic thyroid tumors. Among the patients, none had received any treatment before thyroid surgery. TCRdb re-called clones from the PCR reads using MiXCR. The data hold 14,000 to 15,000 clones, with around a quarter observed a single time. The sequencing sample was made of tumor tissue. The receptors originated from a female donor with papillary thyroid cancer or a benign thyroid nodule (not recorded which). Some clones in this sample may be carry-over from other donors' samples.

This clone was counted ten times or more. This CDR3 reads CASSFMGSGTEAFF. CDR3 coding DNA: TGTGCCAGCAGCTTTATGGGTAGTGGCACTGAAGCTTTCTTT. V and J are TRBV2 and TRBJ1-1; D gene ambiguous. Germline values: CDR1 SNHLY, CDR2 FYNNEI. V was pared by 6 bases and J by 4 bases, with 15 bases between. The CDR3 is made up of 14 amino acids.

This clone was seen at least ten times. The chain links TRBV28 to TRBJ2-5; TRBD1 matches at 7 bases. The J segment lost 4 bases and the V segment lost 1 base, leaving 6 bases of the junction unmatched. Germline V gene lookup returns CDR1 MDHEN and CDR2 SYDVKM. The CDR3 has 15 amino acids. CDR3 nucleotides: TGTGCCAGCAGTTTATCTGGGGCAGGGGGAGAGACCCAGTACTTC. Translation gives CASSLSGAGGETQYF.

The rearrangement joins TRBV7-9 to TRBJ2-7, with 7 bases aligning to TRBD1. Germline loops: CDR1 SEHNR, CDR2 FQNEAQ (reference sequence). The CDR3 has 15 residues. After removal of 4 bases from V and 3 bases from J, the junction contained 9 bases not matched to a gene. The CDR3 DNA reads TGTGCCAGCAGCTCCCGGACAGGTGCAATCTACGAGCAGTACTTC. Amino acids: CASSSRTGAIYEQYF.

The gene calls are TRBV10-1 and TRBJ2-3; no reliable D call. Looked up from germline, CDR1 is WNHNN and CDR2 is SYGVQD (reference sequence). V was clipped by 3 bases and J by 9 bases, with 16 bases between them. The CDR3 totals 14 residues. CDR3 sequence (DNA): TGCGCCAGCAGTGACCCCCACGGTAAGTGCACGCAGTATTTT. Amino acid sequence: CASSDPHGKCTQYF.

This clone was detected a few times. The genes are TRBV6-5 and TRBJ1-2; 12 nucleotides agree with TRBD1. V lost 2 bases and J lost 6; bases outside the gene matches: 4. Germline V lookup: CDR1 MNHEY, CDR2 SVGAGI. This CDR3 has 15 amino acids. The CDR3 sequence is CASSYEGTGGNGYTF. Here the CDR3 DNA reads TGTGCCAGCAGTTACGAGGGGACAGGGGGCAATGGCTACACCTTC.

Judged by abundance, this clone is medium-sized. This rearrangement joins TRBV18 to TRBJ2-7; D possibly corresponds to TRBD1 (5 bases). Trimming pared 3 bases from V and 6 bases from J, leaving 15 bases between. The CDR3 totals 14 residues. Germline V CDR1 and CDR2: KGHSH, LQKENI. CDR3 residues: CASSPLNRDSEQYF. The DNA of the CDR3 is TGTGCCAGCTCACCGTTAAACCGAGACAGCGAGCAGTACTTC.

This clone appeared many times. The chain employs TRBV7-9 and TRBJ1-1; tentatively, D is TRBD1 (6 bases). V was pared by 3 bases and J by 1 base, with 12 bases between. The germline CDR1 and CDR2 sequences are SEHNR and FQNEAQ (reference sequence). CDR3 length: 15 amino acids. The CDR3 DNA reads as TGTGCCAGCAGCTTCCTCACAGGGAGGAACACTGAAGCTTTCTTT. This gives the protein CASSFLTGRNTEAFF.

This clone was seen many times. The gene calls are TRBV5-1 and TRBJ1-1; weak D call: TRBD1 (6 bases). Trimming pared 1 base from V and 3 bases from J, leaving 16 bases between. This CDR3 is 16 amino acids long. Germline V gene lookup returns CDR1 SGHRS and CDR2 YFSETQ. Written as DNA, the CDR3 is TGCGCCAGCAGCTTGAGCGGGGGCGGTGGCGACACTGAAGCTTTCTTT. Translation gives CASSLSGGGGDTEAFF.

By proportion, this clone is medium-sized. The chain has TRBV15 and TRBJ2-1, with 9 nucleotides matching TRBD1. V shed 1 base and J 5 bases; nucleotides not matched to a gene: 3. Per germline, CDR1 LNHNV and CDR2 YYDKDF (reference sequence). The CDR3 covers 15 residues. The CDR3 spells CATSRGDRDHNEQFF. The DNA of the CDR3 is TGTGCCACCAGCAGAGGGGACAGGGACCACAATGAGCAGTTCTTC.

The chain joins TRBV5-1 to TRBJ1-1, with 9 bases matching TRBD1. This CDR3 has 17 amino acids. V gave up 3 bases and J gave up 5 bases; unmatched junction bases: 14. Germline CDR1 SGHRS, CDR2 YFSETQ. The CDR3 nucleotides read TGCGCCAGCAGCTCCAACAGGGGGCTCAGTGGTGGGACTGAAGCTTTCTTT. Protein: CASSSNRGLSGGTEAFF.

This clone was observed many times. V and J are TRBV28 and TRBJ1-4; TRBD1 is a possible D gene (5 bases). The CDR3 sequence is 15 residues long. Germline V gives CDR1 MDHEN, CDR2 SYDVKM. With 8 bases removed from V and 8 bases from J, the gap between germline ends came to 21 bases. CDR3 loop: CASGLSEPGREKLFF. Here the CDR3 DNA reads TGTGCCAGCGGGTTAAGCGAACCAGGGAGAGAAAAACTGTTTTTT.

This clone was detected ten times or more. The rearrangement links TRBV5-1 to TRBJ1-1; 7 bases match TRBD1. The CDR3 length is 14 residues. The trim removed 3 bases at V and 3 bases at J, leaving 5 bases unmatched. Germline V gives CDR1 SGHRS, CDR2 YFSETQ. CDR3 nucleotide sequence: TGCGCCAGCAGCTATAGGACAGGCGACACTGAAGCTTTCTTT. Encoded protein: CASSYRTGDTEAFF.

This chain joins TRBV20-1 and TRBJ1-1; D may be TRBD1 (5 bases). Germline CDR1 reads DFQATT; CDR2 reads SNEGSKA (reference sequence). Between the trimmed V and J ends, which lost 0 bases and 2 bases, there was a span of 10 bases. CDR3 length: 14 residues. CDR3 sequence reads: CSAREVGANTEAFF. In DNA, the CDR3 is TGCAGTGCTAGAGAGGTAGGGGCTAACACTGAAGCTTTCTTT.

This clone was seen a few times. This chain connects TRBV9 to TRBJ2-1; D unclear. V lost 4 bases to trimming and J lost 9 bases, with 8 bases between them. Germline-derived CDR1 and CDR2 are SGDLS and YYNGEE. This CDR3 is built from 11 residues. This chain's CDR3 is CASSRTSEQFF. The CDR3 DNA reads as TGTGCCAGCAGCCGGACCAGTGAGCAGTTCTTC.

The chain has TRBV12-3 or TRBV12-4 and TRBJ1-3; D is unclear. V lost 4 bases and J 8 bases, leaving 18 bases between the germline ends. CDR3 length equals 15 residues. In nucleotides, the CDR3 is TGTGCCAGCAGTTCACGTTCCTCGGTCGGGGACACCATATATTTT. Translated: CASSSRSSVGDTIYF.

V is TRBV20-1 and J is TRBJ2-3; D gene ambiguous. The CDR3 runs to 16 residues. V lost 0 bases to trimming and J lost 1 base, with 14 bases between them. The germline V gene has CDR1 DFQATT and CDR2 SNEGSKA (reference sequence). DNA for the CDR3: TGCAGTGCTAGAGACGGTCAGCTGCTTCGCACAGATACGCAGTATTTT. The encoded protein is CSARDGQLLRTDTQYF.

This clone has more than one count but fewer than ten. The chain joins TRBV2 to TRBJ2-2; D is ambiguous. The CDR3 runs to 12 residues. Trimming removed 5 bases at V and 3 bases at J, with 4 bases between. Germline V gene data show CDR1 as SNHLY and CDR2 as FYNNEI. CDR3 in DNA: TGTGCCAGCAGTCTAGACACCGGGGAGCTGTTTTTT. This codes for CASSLDTGELFF.

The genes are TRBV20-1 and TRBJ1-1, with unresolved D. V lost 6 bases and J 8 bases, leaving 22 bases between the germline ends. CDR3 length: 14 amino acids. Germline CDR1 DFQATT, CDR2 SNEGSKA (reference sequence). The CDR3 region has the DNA TGCAGTGCCCCAACGTCAAGAAGGGAGGGAGAAGCTTTCTTT. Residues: CSAPTSRREGEAFF.

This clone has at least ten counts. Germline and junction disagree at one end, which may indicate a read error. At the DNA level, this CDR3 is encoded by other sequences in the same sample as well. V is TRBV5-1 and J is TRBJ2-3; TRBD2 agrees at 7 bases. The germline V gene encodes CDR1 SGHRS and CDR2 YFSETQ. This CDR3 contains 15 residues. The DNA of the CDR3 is TGCGCCAGCAGCCTGTCTGCGGGAGTGGTAGATACGCAGTACTTT. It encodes CASSLSAGVVDTQYF. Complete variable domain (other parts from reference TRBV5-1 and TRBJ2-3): KAGVTQTPRYLIKTRGQQVTLSCSPISGHRSVSWYQQTPGQGLQFLFEYFSETQRNKGNFPGRFSGRQFSNSRSEMNVSTLELGDSALYLCASSLSAGVVDTQYFGPGTRLTVL.

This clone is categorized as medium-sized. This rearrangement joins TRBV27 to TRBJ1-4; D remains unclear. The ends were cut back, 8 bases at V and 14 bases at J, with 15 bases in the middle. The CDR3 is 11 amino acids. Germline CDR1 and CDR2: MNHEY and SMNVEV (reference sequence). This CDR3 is CASRSQSVLFF. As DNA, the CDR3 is TGTGCCAGCCGGAGTCAGTCCGTCCTGTTTTTT. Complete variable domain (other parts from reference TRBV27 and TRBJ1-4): EAQVTQNPRYLITVTGKKLTVTCSQNMNHEYMSWYRQDPGLGLRQIYYSMNVEVTDKGDVPEGYKVSRKEKRNFPLILESPSPNQTSLYFCASRSQSVLFFGSGTQLSVL.

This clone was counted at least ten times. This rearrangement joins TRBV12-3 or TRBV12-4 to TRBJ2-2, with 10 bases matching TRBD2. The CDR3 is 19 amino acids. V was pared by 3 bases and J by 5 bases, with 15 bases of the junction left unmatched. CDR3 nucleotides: TGTGCCAGCAGTTTTGGGAGCGGGAGGGCTCGACTCGGAACCGGGGAGCTGTTTTTT. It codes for CASSFGSGRARLGTGELFF.

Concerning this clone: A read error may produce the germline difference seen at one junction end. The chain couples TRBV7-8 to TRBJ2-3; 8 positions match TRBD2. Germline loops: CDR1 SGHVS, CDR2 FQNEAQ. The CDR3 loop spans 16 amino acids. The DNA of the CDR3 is TGTGCCGGCAGCTTAGACTATAGCGGGATGGGAGATACGCAGTATTTT. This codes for CAGSLDYSGMGDTQYF.

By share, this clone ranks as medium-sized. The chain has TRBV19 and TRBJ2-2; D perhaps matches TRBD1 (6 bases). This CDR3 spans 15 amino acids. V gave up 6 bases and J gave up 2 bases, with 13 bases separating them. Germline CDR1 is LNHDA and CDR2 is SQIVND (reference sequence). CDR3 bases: TGTGCCAGTAGGAAAAGGACAGCAAACACCGGGGAGCTGTTTTTT. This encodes CASRKRTANTGELFF.

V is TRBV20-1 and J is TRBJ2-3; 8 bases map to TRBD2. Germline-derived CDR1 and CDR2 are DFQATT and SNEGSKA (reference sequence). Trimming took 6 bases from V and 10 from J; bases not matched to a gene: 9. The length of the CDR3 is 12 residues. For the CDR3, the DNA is TGCAGTGCCCTGCTTGGACTAGCCCCGCAGTATTTT. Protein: CSALLGLAPQYF.

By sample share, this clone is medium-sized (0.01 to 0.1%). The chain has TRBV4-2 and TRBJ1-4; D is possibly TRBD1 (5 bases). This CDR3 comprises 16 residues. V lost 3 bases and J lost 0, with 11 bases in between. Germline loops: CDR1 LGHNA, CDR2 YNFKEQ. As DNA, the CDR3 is TGTGCCAGCAGCCAGACAGATCAGGCAACTAATGAAAAACTGTTTTTT. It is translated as CASSQTDQATNEKLFF.

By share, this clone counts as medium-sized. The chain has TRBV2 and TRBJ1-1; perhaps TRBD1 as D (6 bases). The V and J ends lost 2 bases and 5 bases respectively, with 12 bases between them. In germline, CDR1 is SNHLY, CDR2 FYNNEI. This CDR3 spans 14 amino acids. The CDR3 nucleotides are TGTGCCAGCAGTGAATTAACAGGGCAGACTGAAGCTTTCTTT. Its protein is CASSELTGQTEAFF.

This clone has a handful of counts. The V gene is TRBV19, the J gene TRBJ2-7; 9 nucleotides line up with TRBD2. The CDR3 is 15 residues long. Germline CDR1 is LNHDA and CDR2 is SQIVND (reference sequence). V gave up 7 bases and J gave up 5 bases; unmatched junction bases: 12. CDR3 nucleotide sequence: TGTGCCAGTACCCCGACTAGCGGTAGAACCCACGAGCAGTACTTC. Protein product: CASTPTSGRTHEQYF.

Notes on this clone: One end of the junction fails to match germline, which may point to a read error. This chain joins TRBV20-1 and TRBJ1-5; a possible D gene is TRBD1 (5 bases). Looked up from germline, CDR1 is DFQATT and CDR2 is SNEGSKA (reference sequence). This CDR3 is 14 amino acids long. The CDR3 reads CSARGTGFNKPQHF. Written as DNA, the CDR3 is TGCAGTGCTAGGGGGACGGGGTTCAATAAGCCACAGCATTTT.

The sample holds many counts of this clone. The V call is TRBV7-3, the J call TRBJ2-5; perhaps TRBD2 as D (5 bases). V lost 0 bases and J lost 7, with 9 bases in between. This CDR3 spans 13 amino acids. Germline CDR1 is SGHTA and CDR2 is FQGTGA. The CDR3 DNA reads TGTGCCAGCAGCTTAACACCCCTAGCGACCCAGTACTTC. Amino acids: CASSLTPLATQYF. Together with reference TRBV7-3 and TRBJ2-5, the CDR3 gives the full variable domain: GAGVSQTPSNKVTEKGKYVELRCDPISGHTALYWYRQSLGQGPEFLIYFQGTGAADDSGLPNDRFFAVRPEGSVSTLKIQRTERGDSAVYLCASSLTPLATQYFGPGTRLLVL.

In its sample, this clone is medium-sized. The CDR3 is CASSPGQLGTQYF. Written as DNA, the CDR3 is TGTGCCAGCTCACCGGGACAGCTGGGGACCCAGTACTTC. The chain employs TRBV18 and TRBJ2-5, with 7 bases fitting TRBD1. Germline CDR1 KGHSH, CDR2 LQKENI. The ends lost 3 bases at V and 7 bases at J; junction bases unmatched: 5. The CDR3 extends over 13 amino acids.